The 23 T cell receptor beta chains below come from one sample, sequenced in a study of cytomegalovirus exposure and HLA in healthy donors. Primers for the PCR totalled 60 Vbeta and 13 Jbeta. The assay was immunoSEQ multiplex PCR, and TCRdb's table has in-frame clones only and misses some. The sample holds about 180,000 clones, about four fifths seen once. The sequenced sample consisted of PBMCs. These receptors all stem from a woman aged 45-65 years in good health and CMV-seronegative.

The chain links TRBV28 to TRBJ2-7; the D gene is possibly TRBD2 (5 bases). The CDR3 covers 10 residues. Germline V gene lookup returns CDR1 MDHEN and CDR2 SYDVKM. The germline V and J ends were trimmed by 9 bases and 7 bases, with 10 bases remaining between them. The chain's CDR3 is CASRGNEQYF. CDR3 DNA sequence: TGTGCCAGTCGAGGGAATGAGCAGTACTTC. Full variable domain (outside the CDR3, taken from reference TRBV28 and TRBJ2-7): DVKVTQSSRYLVKRTGEKVFLECVQDMDHENMFWYRQDPGLGLRLIYFSYDVKMKEKGDIPEGYSVSREKKERFSLILESASTNQTSMYLCASRGNEQYFGPGTRLTVT.

This clone was detected once. The V gene is TRBV9, the J gene TRBJ2-3; D gene uncertain. The CDR3 has 12 amino acids. Per germline, CDR1 SGDLS and CDR2 YYNGEE. The germline V and J ends were trimmed by 3 bases and 1 base, with 3 bases remaining between them. The DNA of the CDR3 is TGTGCCAGCAGCGCCGGCACAGATACGCAGTATTTT. It codes for CASSAGTDTQYF.

The V call is TRBV28, the J call TRBJ2-5; 7 bases align to TRBD2. V gave up 5 bases and J gave up 1 base; unmatched junction bases: 7. Germline V CDR1 and CDR2: MDHEN, SYDVKM. This CDR3 has 15 residues. In DNA form, the CDR3 reads TGTGCCAGCAGTCCGGGGCGGGGGTTCCAAGAGACCCAGTACTTC. Protein sequence: CASSPGRGFQETQYF. Together with reference TRBV28 and TRBJ2-5, the CDR3 gives the full variable domain: DVKVTQSSRYLVKRTGEKVFLECVQDMDHENMFWYRQDPGLGLRLIYFSYDVKMKEKGDIPEGYSVSREKKERFSLILESASTNQTSMYLCASSPGRGFQETQYFGPGTRLLVL.

Only one count was recorded for this clone. J is TRBJ2-7 and V is TRBV9; 7 bases align to TRBD1. The CDR3 consists of 12 residues. V lost 6 bases to trimming and J lost 6 bases; unmatched junction nucleotides: 6. CDR1 SGDLS and CDR2 YYNGEE come from the germline V gene. DNA of the CDR3: TGTGCCAGCACCGACAGGGAGAGCGAGCAGTACTTC. Translation: CASTDRESEQYF.

Concerning this clone itself: A junction end diverges from the germline sequence, so it may reflect a read error. This rearrangement joins TRBV7-7 to TRBJ1-4; 9 positions agree with TRBD1. Germline-derived CDR1 and CDR2 are SSHAT and FNYEAQ (reference sequence). This CDR3 spans 17 amino acids. The CDR3 DNA follows: TGTGCTAGCAGCGTCCGGGACAGGGTAGGCAATAGGGAAAAACTGTTTTTT. Residues: CASSVRDRVGNREKLFF.

The CDR3 loop reads CASSFFAGSPGELFF. The CDR3 DNA is TGTGCCAGCAGTTTTTTCGCGGGTAGCCCCGGGGAGCTGTTTTTT. The rearrangement links TRBV28 to TRBJ2-2, with TRBD2 as a possible D gene (5 bases). V lost 3 bases and J 6 bases, leaving 14 bases between the germline ends. The germline V gene encodes CDR1 MDHEN and CDR2 SYDVKM. This CDR3 is built from 15 residues.

V usage is TRBV10-3 and J usage is TRBJ2-1, with 8 bases that match TRBD1. From germline, CDR1 is ENHRY and CDR2 SYGVKD. Trimming removed 10 bases from V and 3 bases from J; junction bases left unmatched: 5. The CDR3 runs to 13 residues. Written as DNA, the CDR3 is TGTGCCACCCCACAGGGGGACTACAATGAGCAGTTCTTC. Amino acids: CATPQGDYNEQFF.

The V call is TRBV5-6, the J call TRBJ2-7; TRBD1 aligns across 7 bases. V lost 1 base to trimming and J lost 3 bases; unmatched junction nucleotides: 4. Germline V CDR1 and CDR2: SGHDT, YYEEEE. The CDR3 spans 14 residues. The CDR3 spells CASSLWRTGYEQYF. The CDR3 DNA reads as TGTGCCAGCAGCTTGTGGCGGACAGGCTACGAGCAGTACTTC.

The V call is TRBV11-2, the J call TRBJ2-1, with a tentative D call TRBD2 (6 bases). Trimming took off 8 bases at V and 9 bases at J, with 8 bases between the two ends. CDR1 is SGHAT, CDR2 FQNNGV, per germline. This CDR3 is 10 amino acids long. CDR3 residues: CASGGAEQFF. The CDR3, as DNA: TGTGCCAGCGGAGGGGCTGAGCAGTTCTTC.

The chain recombines TRBV2 with TRBJ2-5; maybe TRBD1 (6 bases). Matching the DNA end better, TRBJ2-7 makes the J call doubtful. This CDR3 is 16 amino acids long. Germline assignment: CDR1 SNHLY and CDR2 FYNNEI. The CDR3 loop is CASIGAGTGSRYEQYF. In DNA form, the CDR3 reads TGTGCCAGCATTGGGGCGGGTACAGGGAGTAGGTACGAGCAGTACTTC.

This clone occurred a few times. This sequence joins TRBV6-5 and TRBJ1-2; no clear D gene. V was shortened by 5 bases and J by 2 bases, with 12 bases between the two germline ends. This CDR3 spans 14 amino acids. CDR1 and CDR2 (germline): MNHEY, SVGAGI. The CDR3 DNA reads as TGTGCCAGCAGTGAGTCGCATATCAACTATGGCTACACCTTC. The encoded protein is CASSESHINYGYTF.

The chain has TRBV2 and TRBJ2-5; D may be TRBD1 (5 bases). The J call is uncertain, as TRBJ2-7 better fits the DNA end. CDR3 size: 14 residues. Germline V lookup: CDR1 SNHLY, CDR2 FYNNEI. This chain's CDR3 is CARAGDSLTYEQYF. For the CDR3, the DNA is TGTGCTAGAGCTGGAGACAGCCTCACCTACGAGCAGTACTTC.

The chain joins TRBV2 to TRBJ2-3, with D perhaps TRBD1 (7 bases). The germline gives CDR1 SNHLY, CDR2 FYNNEI. With 6 bases removed from V and 6 bases from J, the gap between germline ends came to 19 bases. The CDR3 has 15 residues. In DNA, the CDR3 is TGTGCCAGCAGAGACCAGGGGGGTATCATCGATACGCAGTATTTT. It yields the protein CASRDQGGIIDTQYF.

V and J are TRBV28 and TRBJ2-3, with 7 bases lining up with TRBD1. The junction had 2 bases not matched to a gene; V was cut back by 6 bases and J by 2 bases. Germline values: CDR1 MDHEN, CDR2 SYDVKM. The CDR3 has 13 residues. CDR3 protein: CASRTGNTDTQYF. The CDR3 DNA reads as TGTGCCAGCAGGACAGGGAACACAGATACGCAGTATTTT.

The chain has TRBV5-1 and TRBJ1-5; D call uncertain. This CDR3 has 13 residues. Germline V gene data show CDR1 as SGHRS and CDR2 as YFSETQ. V was clipped by 0 bases and J by 5 bases, with 6 bases between them. CDR3 DNA: TGCGCCAGCAGCTTGGCCCAGGATCAGCCCCAGCATTTT. Protein: CASSLAQDQPQHF. The whole variable domain, remainder taken from reference TRBV5-1 and TRBJ1-5, is KAGVTQTPRYLIKTRGQQVTLSCSPISGHRSVSWYQQTPGQGLQFLFEYFSETQRNKGNFPGRFSGRQFSNSRSEMNVSTLELGDSALYLCASSLAQDQPQHFGDGTRLSIL.

The J gene is TRBJ2-4, the V gene TRBV6-5; 7 bases match TRBD1. With 6 bases clipped from V and 5 bases from J, the junction kept 4 bases outside the gene matches. The CDR3 length is 13 residues. Looked up from germline, CDR1 is MNHEY and CDR2 is SVGAGI. DNA of the CDR3: TGTGCCAGCAGCAGACAGGGACAAAACATTCAGTACTTC. It yields the protein CASSRQGQNIQYF.

J is TRBJ1-1 and V is TRBV5-4; D is possibly TRBD1 (6 bases). This CDR3 has 16 residues. Germline V gene sequence: CDR1 SGHNT, CDR2 YYREEE (reference sequence). The V and J ends lost 4 bases and 1 base respectively, with 17 bases between them. DNA for the CDR3: TGTGCCAGCAGCCCGCAGCGGGGGCAGACGAACACTGAAGCTTTCTTT. As protein: CASSPQRGQTNTEAFF.

Here the CDR3 reads CASRTGTNQPQHF. CDR3 nucleotides: TGTGCCAGTAGGACAGGGACCAATCAGCCCCAGCATTTT. The rearrangement joins TRBV6-5 to TRBJ1-5, with TRBD1 identical over 8 bases. The CDR3 length is 13 residues. CDR1 MNHEY and CDR2 SVGAGI come from the germline V gene. The J segment lost 3 bases and the V segment lost 9 bases, leaving 4 bases of the junction unmatched.

A single count supports this clone. The chain is built from TRBV7-6 and TRBJ2-7; tentative D call: TRBD2 (6 bases). From germline, CDR1 is SGHVS and CDR2 FNYEAQ. V lost 4 bases and J 6 bases, leaving 19 bases between the germline ends. The CDR3 runs 15 residues. The CDR3, as DNA: TGTGCCAGCAGCTCCCGCCGGGCGGGAAACGGCGAGCAGTACTTC. Translating it yields CASSSRRAGNGEQYF.

The CDR3 sequence is CASRPNRGTNYGYTF. DNA for the CDR3: TGTGCCAGCAGACCGAACAGGGGCACCAACTATGGCTACACCTTC. The chain carries TRBV6-1 and TRBJ1-2; 7 bases are a match to TRBD1. CDR1 and CDR2 (germline): MNHNS, SASEGT. Trimming took 6 bases from V and 2 from J; bases not matched to a gene: 9. This CDR3 contains 15 residues.

This chain links TRBV28 with TRBJ2-5; possibly TRBD2 for D (7 bases). V was shortened by 3 bases and J by 0 bases, with 11 bases between the two germline ends. CDR3 length equals 15 residues. In germline, CDR1 is MDHEN, CDR2 SYDVKM. For the CDR3, the DNA is TGTGCCAGCAGTTTGGGCGGGGGCCACCAAGAGACCCAGTACTTC. This codes for CASSLGGGHQETQYF.

The genes are TRBV2 and TRBJ2-2, with D hard to call. V dropped 5 bases and J dropped 0 bases, with 10 bases sitting between them. This CDR3 spans 15 amino acids. Germline V gene data show CDR1 as SNHLY and CDR2 as FYNNEI. The DNA of the CDR3 is TGTGCCAGCAGTCTCCGGCGGCCGAACACCGGGGAGCTGTTTTTT. It codes for CASSLRRPNTGELFF.

V usage is TRBV30 and J usage is TRBJ2-7; no clear D. The CDR3 is made up of 15 amino acids. CDR1 is GTSNPN, CDR2 SVGIG, per germline (reference sequence). Trimming removed 1 base at V and 1 base at J, with 14 bases between. The CDR3 DNA is TGTGCCTGGAGTGACCCCAATGGCCCTTCCTACGAGCAGTACTTC. Translating gives CAWSDPNGPSYEQYF. The full variable domain, in which reference TRBV30 and TRBJ2-7 provide the parts outside the CDR3, is SQTIHQWPATLVQPVGSPLSLECTVEGTSNPNLYWYRQAAGRGLQLLFYSVGIGQISSEVPQNLSASRPQDRQFILSSKKLLLSDSGFYLCAWSDPNGPSYEQYFGPGTRLTVT.